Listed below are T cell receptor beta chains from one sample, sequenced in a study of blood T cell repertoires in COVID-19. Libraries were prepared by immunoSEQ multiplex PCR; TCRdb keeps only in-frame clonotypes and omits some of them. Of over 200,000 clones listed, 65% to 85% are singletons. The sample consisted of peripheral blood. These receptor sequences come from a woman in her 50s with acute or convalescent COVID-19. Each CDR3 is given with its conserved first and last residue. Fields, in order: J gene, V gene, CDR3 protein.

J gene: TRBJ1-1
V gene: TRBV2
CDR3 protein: CASSGKTGTETEAFF

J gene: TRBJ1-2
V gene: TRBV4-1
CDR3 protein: CASSQDRTELYGYTF

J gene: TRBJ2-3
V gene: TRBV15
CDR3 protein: CATSILTDTDTQYF

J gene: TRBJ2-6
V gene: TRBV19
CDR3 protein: CASSRRGRGPGSGANVLTF

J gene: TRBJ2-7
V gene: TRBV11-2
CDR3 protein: CASSLGAGPSYEQYF

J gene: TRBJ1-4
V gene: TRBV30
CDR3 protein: CAWSVAGGRENLFF

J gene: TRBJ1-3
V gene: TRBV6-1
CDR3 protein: CASSERARGRGNTIYF

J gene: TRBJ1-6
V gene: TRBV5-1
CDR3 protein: CASSSRTGDNSPLHF

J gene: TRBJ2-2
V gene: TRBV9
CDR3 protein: CASSVEGTGLFGELFF

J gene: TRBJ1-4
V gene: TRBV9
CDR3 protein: CASSVGQTPEKLFF

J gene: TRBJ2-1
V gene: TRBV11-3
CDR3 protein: CASSLGGLAFDNEQFF

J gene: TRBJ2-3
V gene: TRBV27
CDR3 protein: CASSFFGRSTDTQYF

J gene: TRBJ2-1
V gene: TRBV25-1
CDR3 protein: CASSELSGSAYNEQFF

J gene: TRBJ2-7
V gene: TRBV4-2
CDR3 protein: CASSQGLAGNPYEQYF

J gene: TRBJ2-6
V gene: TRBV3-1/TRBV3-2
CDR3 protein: CASSLLGGSTGANVLTF

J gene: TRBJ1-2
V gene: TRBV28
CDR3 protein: CASSLIRKTGLEGYTF

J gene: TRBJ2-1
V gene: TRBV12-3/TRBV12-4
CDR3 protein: CASSPTGEGEQFF

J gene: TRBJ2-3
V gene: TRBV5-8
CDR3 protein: CASSLTSGSGTDTQYF

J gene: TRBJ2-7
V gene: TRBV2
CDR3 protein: CASSERTGRYEQYF

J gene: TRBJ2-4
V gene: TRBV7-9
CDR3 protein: CASSPGTGGYIQYF

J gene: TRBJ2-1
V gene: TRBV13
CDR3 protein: CASSSTSGRALTNEQFF

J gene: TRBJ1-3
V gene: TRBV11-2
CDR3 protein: CASSLDGAMAPGNTIYF

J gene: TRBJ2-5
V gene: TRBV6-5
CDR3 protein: CASSFLTARETQYF

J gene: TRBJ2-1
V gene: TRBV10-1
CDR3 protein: CASMGTRNEQFF

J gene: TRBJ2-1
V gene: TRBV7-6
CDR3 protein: CASSRTGLAGGPTNREQFF

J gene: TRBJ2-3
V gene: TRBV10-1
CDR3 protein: CASSFGLAGLSDTQYF

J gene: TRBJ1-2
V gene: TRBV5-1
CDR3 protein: CASAPQAENYGYTF

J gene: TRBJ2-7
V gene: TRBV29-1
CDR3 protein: CSARLAGGHEQYF

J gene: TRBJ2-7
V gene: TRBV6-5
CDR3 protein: CASRNRAWEQYF

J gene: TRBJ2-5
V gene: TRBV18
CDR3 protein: CASSPLHQETQYF

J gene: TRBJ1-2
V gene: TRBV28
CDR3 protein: CASSNFGWGPVEGYTF

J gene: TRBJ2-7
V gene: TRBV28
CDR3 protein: CASSPRLYEQYF

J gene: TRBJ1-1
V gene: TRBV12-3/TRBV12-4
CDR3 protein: CASSSSLQVSF

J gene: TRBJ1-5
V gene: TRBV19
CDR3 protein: CASSGTPGTGDSNQPQHF

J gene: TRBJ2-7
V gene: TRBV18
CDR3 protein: CASSRGTGGYYEQYF

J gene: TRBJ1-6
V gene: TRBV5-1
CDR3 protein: CASSEGDRYNSPLHF

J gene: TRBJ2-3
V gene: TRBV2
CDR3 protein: CASRPRTSGQQDTQYF

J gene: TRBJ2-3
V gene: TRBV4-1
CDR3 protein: CASSQDRSGWTQYF

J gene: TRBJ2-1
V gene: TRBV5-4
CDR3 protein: CASSPGSPANNEQFF

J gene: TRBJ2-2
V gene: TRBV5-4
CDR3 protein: CASSHGRRENTGELFF

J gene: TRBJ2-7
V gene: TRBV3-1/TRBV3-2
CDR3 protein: CASSQDRSMGGQYF

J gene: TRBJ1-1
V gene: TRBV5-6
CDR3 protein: CASSLPSRGGNTEAFF

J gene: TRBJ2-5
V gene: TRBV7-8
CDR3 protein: CASTTGVQETQYF

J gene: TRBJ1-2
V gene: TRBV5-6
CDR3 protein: CASSLGQNYGYTF

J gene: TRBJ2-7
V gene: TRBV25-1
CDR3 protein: CASSARSGPYEQYF

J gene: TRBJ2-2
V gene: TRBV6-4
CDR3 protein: CASSETGLGELFF

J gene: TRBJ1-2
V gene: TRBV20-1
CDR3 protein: CSASLRGSLYGYTF

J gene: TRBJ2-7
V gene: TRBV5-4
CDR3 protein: CASSFEERANEQYF

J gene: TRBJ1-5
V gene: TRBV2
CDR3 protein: CASSVRGWDQPQHF

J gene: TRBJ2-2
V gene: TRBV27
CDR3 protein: CASSLWTSGNTGELFF